What follows are 13 T cell receptor beta chains derived from one specimen sequenced in a study of blood T cell repertoires in COVID-19. Assay: immunoSEQ multiplex PCR; the TCRdb copy retains only in-frame clones and omits some. The sample records roughly 59,000 clones, over 75% being singletons. Sequenced material: peripheral blood. These TCRs come from a human donor in a cohort sampled during active COVID-19.

The chain employs TRBV7-2 and TRBJ2-1; D is ambiguous. Trimming took off 1 base at V and 3 bases at J, with 19 bases between the two ends. The CDR3 is 18 amino acids. Germline CDR1 SGHTA, CDR2 FQGNSA. The DNA of the CDR3 is TGTGCCAGCAGCTTAGGTGGCGGCGGCGAAGCCAACTACAATGAGCAGTTCTTC. Protein sequence: CASSLGGGGEANYNEQFF. Full variable domain (missing parts from reference TRBV7-2 and TRBJ2-1): GAGVSQSPSNKVTEKGKDVELRCDPISGHTALYWYRQSLGQGLEFLIYFQGNSAPDKSGLPSDRFSAERTGGSVSTLTIQRTQQEDSAVYLCASSLGGGGEANYNEQFFGPGTRLTVL.

The chain is built from TRBV12-3 or TRBV12-4 and TRBJ2-2, with D hard to call. This CDR3 has 13 amino acids. Trimming left V 7 bases short and J 5 bases short, with 11 bases between. This CDR3 is CASTPRATGELFF. CDR3 nucleotide sequence: TGTGCCAGCACCCCCAGAGCGACCGGGGAGCTGTTTTTT.

This chain connects TRBV6-2 or TRBV6-3 to TRBJ1-5; 7 bases are a match to TRBD1. The V gene end was trimmed by 5 bases and the J gene end by 7 bases; junction bases not matched to a gene: 11. CDR1 and CDR2 (germline): MNHEY, SVGEGT. This CDR3 is built from 15 residues. Here the CDR3 DNA reads TGTGCCAGCAGTGACCCGACAGGGCGAGGGCAGCCCCAGCATTTT. This codes for CASSDPTGRGQPQHF.

V usage is TRBV6-5 and J usage is TRBJ1-1, with D tentatively TRBD1 (5 bases). The CDR3 is 14 amino acids. The V gene's germline CDR1 is MNHEY and CDR2 SVGAGI. V was trimmed by 7 bases and J by 5 bases, leaving 17 bases between them. CDR3 sequence reads: CASTLEFGGTEAFF. CDR3 nucleotides: TGTGCCAGCACCCTAGAGTTCGGGGGGACTGAAGCTTTCTTT.

This clone was counted a few times. The chain has TRBV19 and TRBJ2-7; D is possibly TRBD1 (7 bases). Germline lookup yields CDR1 LNHDA and CDR2 SQIVND (reference sequence). This CDR3 is built from 16 residues. Trimming removed 5 bases from V and 0 bases from J, with 17 bases in between. This CDR3 reads CASSHLQGGNSYEQYF. DNA of the CDR3: TGTGCCAGTAGTCACCTTCAGGGGGGTAACTCCTACGAGCAGTACTTC.

This chain connects TRBV7-7 to TRBJ2-7, with 7 bases that match TRBD1. This CDR3 spans 15 amino acids. CDR1 SSHAT and CDR2 FNYEAQ come from the germline V gene (reference sequence). CDR3 bases: TGTGTTAGCAGCCCGAGCCGGGACAGCCACTACGAGCAGTACTTC. This codes for CVSSPSRDSHYEQYF.

This chain links TRBV21-1 with TRBJ2-2; TRBD1 is taken as the D call from the table, unchecked against the DNA. TRBV21-1 is an annotated pseudogene. This CDR3 comprises 16 residues. The CDR3 DNA follows: TGTGCCAGCAGCCTTGGGGCAGGGGGCATCGCCGGGGAGCTGTTTTTT. As protein: CASSLGAGGIAGELFF.

This rearrangement joins TRBV19 to TRBJ1-1, with D possibly matching TRBD1 (5 bases). Germline CDR1 and CDR2: LNHDA and SQIVND (reference sequence). V gave up 3 bases and J gave up 4 bases, with 12 bases separating them. CDR3 length equals 14 residues. The chain's CDR3 is CASSIGQMGTEAFF. CDR3 in DNA: TGTGCCAGTAGTATTGGACAAATGGGCACTGAAGCTTTCTTT. The full variable domain, with the rest looked up from reference TRBV19 and TRBJ1-1, is DGGITQSPKYLFRKEGQNVTLSCEQNLNHDAMYWYRQDPGQGLRLIYYSQIVNDFQKGDIAEGYSVSREKKESFPLTVTSAQKNPTAFYLCASSIGQMGTEAFFGQGTRLTVV.

The rearrangement uses TRBV19 and TRBJ1-2; TRBD1 aligns across 8 bases. Unmatched junction bases numbered 13, after V lost 5 bases and J lost 5 bases. Germline V gives CDR1 LNHDA, CDR2 SQIVND (reference sequence). The CDR3 is 16 residues long. The CDR3 spells CASSSRSGTGTYGYTF. CDR3 sequence (DNA): TGTGCCAGTAGTTCCCGATCCGGGACAGGTACATATGGCTACACCTTC.

V is TRBV19 and J is TRBJ2-2, with 7 positions matching TRBD1. The junction had 5 bases not matched to a gene; V was cut back by 5 bases and J by 5 bases. Germline V lookup: CDR1 LNHDA, CDR2 SQIVND (reference sequence). The CDR3 has 14 residues. CDR3 amino acids: CASSLTGATGELFF. DNA for the CDR3: TGTGCCAGTAGTCTTACAGGGGCAACCGGGGAGCTGTTTTTT.

The V call is TRBV5-1, the J call TRBJ2-3; maybe TRBD2 (6 bases). Germline V CDR1 and CDR2: SGHRS, YFSETQ. Trimming shortened V by 6 bases and J by 1 base, and 12 bases separated the two germline ends. CDR3 length: 14 residues. The CDR3 nucleotides read TGCGCCAGCACGGAGGGTCACCGCACAGATACGCAGTATTTT. It yields the protein CASTEGHRTDTQYF. The complete variable domain, with remaining parts taken from reference TRBV5-1 and TRBJ2-3, reads KAGVTQTPRYLIKTRGQQVTLSCSPISGHRSVSWYQQTPGQGLQFLFEYFSETQRNKGNFPGRFSGRQFSNSRSEMNVSTLELGDSALYLCASTEGHRTDTQYFGPGTRLTVL.

The chain carries TRBV19 and TRBJ2-4; no definite D call. Germline V gene sequence: CDR1 LNHDA, CDR2 SQIVND (reference sequence). This CDR3 region has 13 residues. V lost 3 bases to trimming and J lost 8 bases, with 11 bases between them. The CDR3 DNA reads TGTGCCAGTAGTATTATTGGTTCGGACATTCAGTACTTC. The encoded protein is CASSIIGSDIQYF.

The V call is TRBV28, the J call TRBJ1-4, with D possibly matching TRBD1 (6 bases). The V gene's germline CDR1 is MDHEN and CDR2 SYDVKM. V was cut by 8 bases and J by 3 bases, with 19 bases left in between. CDR3 length: 16 amino acids. CDR3 coding DNA: TGTGCCAGCGGGCTCGGGGCCCCAGGGGCTAATGAAAAACTGTTTTTT. It is translated as CASGLGAPGANEKLFF.